Listed here are 29 T cell receptor beta chains from one sample, sequenced in a study of CD8 T cells in ankylosing spondylitis (dated by TCRdb to 2016 to 2017). The library was prepared using 5' RACE. The sequencing machine was an Illumina HiSeq 2500. TCRdb itself trimmed the public reads at Q25 with fastp, ran MiXCR and retained productive beta chains. A single entry per CDR3 protein holds the most common genes and DNA from its merged rows. This sample has about 260,000 distinct CDR3 sequences in its table, and around 25% of those were observed once. The ten most abundant clones make up roughly 0.6% of the sample. The sequencing input was blood, either unsorted or a sorted T cell fraction (not recorded which). The receptors derive from a male donor with ankylosing spondylitis or in good health (not recorded which).

This chain uses TRBV9 with TRBJ2-1; 7 nucleotides agree with TRBD1. J was trimmed by 10 bases and V by 2 bases; bases with no gene match: 6. The CDR3 runs to 13 residues. CDR1 and CDR2 from the germline V gene are SGDLS and YYNGEE. The CDR3 reads CASSVDRVGEQFF. The CDR3 DNA reads as TGTGCCAGCAGCGTCGACAGGGTCGGGGAGCAGTTCTTC.

This clonotype occurred a few times. V usage is TRBV6-1 and J usage is TRBJ2-3; weak D call: TRBD1 (6 bases). V shed 3 bases and J shed 8 bases, with 12 bases lying between them. The germline CDR1 and CDR2 sequences are MNHNS and SASEGT. This CDR3 has 13 residues. CDR3 region: CASSETGGLTQYF. CDR3 coding DNA: TGTGCCAGCAGTGAGACAGGAGGTCTTACGCAGTATTTT.

The chain uses TRBV20-1 and TRBJ1-5; D possibly corresponds to TRBD1 (5 bases). This CDR3 has 15 residues. Trimming took off 5 bases at V and 3 bases at J, with 17 bases between the two ends. The V gene's germline CDR1 is DFQATT and CDR2 SNEGSKA (reference sequence). The CDR3 loop is CSALRSDRANQPQHF. CDR3 in DNA: TGCAGTGCTTTAAGGAGTGACAGAGCCAATCAGCCCCAGCATTTT.

This clonotype was observed at least ten times. CDR3 bases: TGCAGCGTTGATGCAGGGGAGACCCAGTACTTC. Translated: CSVDAGETQYF. The V gene is TRBV29-1, the J gene TRBJ2-5; D perhaps matches TRBD1 (5 bases). Germline V lookup: CDR1 SQVTM, CDR2 ANQGSEA. V was clipped by 3 bases and J by 5 bases, with 7 bases between them. This CDR3 is 11 amino acids long.

This clonotype has more than one count but fewer than ten. The CDR3 loop reads CASSPPAGVNNEQFF. The CDR3, as DNA: TGTGCCAGCTCACCACCAGCGGGGGTTAACAATGAGCAGTTCTTC. This chain links TRBV18 with TRBJ2-1; 8 bases map to TRBD2. The CDR3 length is 15 residues. J gave up 5 bases and V 0 bases, and 3 bases lay outside the gene matches. Germline CDR1 KGHSH, CDR2 LQKENI.

This clonotype was counted only a few times. The V and J genes are TRBV12-3 or TRBV12-4 and TRBJ2-1, with TRBD2 matching 7 bases. With V trimmed by 4 bases and J by 3 bases, 3 bases remained unmatched. The CDR3 has 14 amino acids. The chain's CDR3 is CASSWGGGYNEQFF. In DNA form, the CDR3 reads TGTGCCAGCAGTTGGGGGGGGGGCTACAATGAGCAGTTCTTC.

This rearrangement joins TRBV6-1 to TRBJ2-7, with TRBD2 matching over 8 bases. Trimming took 7 bases from V and 11 from J; bases not matched to a gene: 19. The CDR3 covers 15 residues. From germline, CDR1 is MNHNS and CDR2 SASEGT. CDR3 DNA sequence: TGTGCCAGCACCCTCGGGAGGGGACTGAGTGTTGCGGAGTACTTC. Translation gives CASTLGRGLSVAEYF.

This clonotype was seen repeatedly, ten times or more. This chain connects TRBV12-3 or TRBV12-4 to TRBJ1-5, with 7 bases that match TRBD1. This CDR3 is built from 15 residues. After removal of 3 bases from V and 7 bases from J, the junction contained 9 bases not matched to a gene. The CDR3 reads CASSFSVQGVQPQHF. In DNA, the CDR3 is TGTGCCAGCAGTTTTTCTGTCCAGGGGGTCCAGCCCCAGCATTTT.

The gene calls are TRBV20-1 and TRBJ2-7; a weak D match, TRBD2 (5 bases). Germline CDR1 is DFQATT and CDR2 is SNEGSKA (reference sequence). The CDR3 is 14 residues long. The V gene lost 6 bases and the J gene lost 2 bases, with 17 bases spanning the gap. CDR3 sequence: CSARLGAPTYEQYF. For the CDR3, the DNA is TGCAGTGCGAGACTGGGAGCGCCCACCTACGAGCAGTACTTC.

The rearrangement uses TRBV3-1 and TRBJ1-4; D remains ambiguous. With 1 base removed from V and 8 bases from J, the gap between germline ends came to 5 bases. The CDR3 is 12 residues long. CDR1 and CDR2 (germline): LGHDT, YNNKEL (reference sequence). As DNA, the CDR3 is TGTGCCAGCAGCCAAGTGGGAGAAAAACTGTTTTTT. Translating gives CASSQVGEKLFF.

Many counts were recorded for this clonotype. This chain uses TRBV29-1 with TRBJ2-1; maybe TRBD2 (5 bases). CDR1 is SQVTM, CDR2 ANQGSEA, per germline. The CDR3 has 13 amino acids. Trimming shortened V by 3 bases and J by 7 bases, and 13 bases separated the two germline ends. The CDR3 bases are TGCAGCGTTGAGGTTCGCGGCGGGAATGAGCAGTTCTTC. Translated: CSVEVRGGNEQFF.

J is TRBJ1-2 and V is TRBV20-1, with TRBD1 matching over 7 bases. Germline V gene lookup returns CDR1 DFQATT and CDR2 SNEGSKA (reference sequence). V gave up 3 bases and J gave up 5 bases; unmatched junction bases: 12. The CDR3 extends over 15 amino acids. The DNA of the CDR3 is TGCAGTGCTAGGGAGGGGGCAGGGGCACGGTATGGCTACACCTTC. This sequence encodes CSAREGAGARYGYTF.

The rearrangement joins TRBV20-1 to TRBJ2-7; D assignment may be TRBD1 or TRBD2 (6 bases each). In germline, CDR1 is DFQATT, CDR2 SNEGSKA (reference sequence). The CDR3 contains 15 residues. V lost 4 bases and J 0 bases, leaving 16 bases between the germline ends. CDR3 sequence: CSAIRAGHPSYEQYF. The CDR3 DNA reads as TGCAGTGCTATTCGCGCGGGACATCCCTCCTACGAGCAGTACTTC.

The rearrangement joins TRBV6-1 to TRBJ2-7, with TRBD1 matching over 7 bases. Matching the DNA end better, TRBJ2-5 makes the J call doubtful. The CDR3 is 12 amino acids. Germline CDR1 reads MNHNS; CDR2 reads SASEGT. The CDR3 spells CASSRGTVTQYF. The CDR3 bases are TGTGCCAGCAGTAGAGGGACAGTGACCCAGTACTTC.

This chain uses TRBV20-1 with TRBJ1-6, with TRBD1 matching over 7 bases. There are 13 residues in the CDR3. Germline assignment: CDR1 DFQATT and CDR2 SNEGSKA (reference sequence). Germline trimming cut 6 bases from V and 8 bases from J; bases unmatched to any gene: 7. The CDR3 loop reads CSAIPGQYSPLHF. CDR3 DNA sequence: TGCAGTGCGATCCCGGGACAGTATTCACCCCTCCACTTT.

In this sample, this clonotype turned up many times. The chain recombines TRBV20-1 with TRBJ2-3, with 7 bases identical to TRBD2. CDR1 and CDR2 from the germline V gene are DFQATT and SNEGSKA (reference sequence). Germline trimming cut 0 bases from V and 5 bases from J; bases unmatched to any gene: 5. The CDR3 covers 14 residues. The CDR3 DNA is TGCAGTGCTAGAGATCTTGGGGGGGAAGATACGCAGTATTTT. Its translation is CSARDLGGEDTQYF.

This sequence joins TRBV10-3 and TRBJ2-7; the D is unclear. CDR1 and CDR2 (germline): ENHRY, SYGVKD. Trimming took off 0 bases at V and 6 bases at J, with 15 bases between the two ends. The CDR3 covers 15 residues. In DNA form, the CDR3 reads TGTGCCATCAGTGAGTCTCTGGAAGGGCCGGGCGAGCAGTACTTC. Protein sequence: CAISESLEGPGEQYF.

This clonotype was recorded many times. The chain joins TRBV20-1 to TRBJ2-1, with TRBD2 matching over 10 bases. CDR3 size: 15 residues. From germline, CDR1 is DFQATT and CDR2 SNEGSKA (reference sequence). Unmatched junction bases numbered 7, after V lost 5 bases and J lost 3 bases. The CDR3 reads CSAPNGLADYNEQFF. CDR3 bases: TGCAGTGCTCCCAACGGACTAGCGGACTACAATGAGCAGTTCTTC.

The sample holds a few counts of this clonotype. The chain uses TRBV20-1 and TRBJ2-7; D gene unclear. The germline V and J ends were trimmed by 4 bases and 4 bases, with 11 bases remaining between them. From germline, CDR1 is DFQATT and CDR2 SNEGSKA (reference sequence). This CDR3 is 12 amino acids long. The CDR3, as DNA: TGCAGTGCTACCCCGGCCGTTTACGAGCAGTACTTC. Protein: CSATPAVYEQYF.

The chain combines TRBV12-3 or TRBV12-4 with TRBJ2-1, with D tentatively TRBD1 (5 bases). V was pared by 10 bases and J by 6 bases, with 10 bases between. The CDR3 has 11 residues. As DNA, the CDR3 is TGTGCCATCGATAGGGGCAATGAGCAGTTCTTC. Translated, it gives CAIDRGNEQFF.

The sample holds a few counts of this clonotype. The chain combines TRBV20-1 with TRBJ2-2, with a tentative D call TRBD1 (5 bases). In germline, CDR1 is DFQATT, CDR2 SNEGSKA (reference sequence). The CDR3 is made up of 13 amino acids. With 4 bases removed from V and 4 bases from J, the gap between germline ends came to 10 bases. CDR3 nucleotide sequence: TGCAGTGCTACTATAAGGGGCACCGGGGAGCTGTTTTTT. This encodes CSATIRGTGELFF.

In this sample, this clonotype turned up many times. This chain links TRBV7-9 with TRBJ2-3; no definite D call. The V gene's germline CDR1 is SEHNR and CDR2 FQNEAQ (reference sequence). V lost 5 bases and J lost 6, with 15 bases in between. CDR3 length: 14 amino acids. CDR3 nucleotide sequence: TGTGCCAGCAGCCCAGCCCAGCTGAGGGATACGCAGTATTTT. This codes for CASSPAQLRDTQYF.

The V gene is TRBV3-1, the J gene TRBJ2-4; the D is unclear. CDR3 size: 13 residues. Germline V gives CDR1 LGHDT, CDR2 YNNKEL (reference sequence). V was cut by 1 base and J by 5 bases, with 6 bases left in between. CDR3 DNA sequence: TGTGCCAGCAGCCAAGGAATAGAAAACATTCAGTACTTC. This encodes CASSQGIENIQYF.

V gene TRBV27 combines with J gene TRBJ1-1; D is possibly TRBD1 (5 bases). Trimming removed 8 bases at V and 7 bases at J, with 17 bases between. The germline V gene encodes CDR1 MNHEY and CDR2 SMNVEV (reference sequence). This CDR3 region has 13 residues. CDR3 sequence: CASRHGVGGEAFF. The CDR3 DNA sequence: TGTGCCAGCCGCCATGGGGTGGGGGGTGAAGCTTTCTTT.

This chain connects TRBV6-1 to TRBJ2-2; D possibly corresponds to TRBD2 (5 bases). Trimming took off 5 bases at V and 4 bases at J, with 11 bases between the two ends. The CDR3 totals 14 residues. Per germline, CDR1 MNHNS and CDR2 SASEGT. The CDR3 loop reads CASSQLTITGELFF. The CDR3 region has the DNA TGTGCCAGCAGTCAACTGACTATCACCGGGGAGCTGTTTTTT.

The chain uses TRBV12-3 or TRBV12-4 and TRBJ1-1; no definite D call. Trimming stripped 3 bases from V and 5 bases from J, with 22 bases between. CDR3 length: 17 residues. CDR3 protein: CASSLGSGGGRRTEAFF. The CDR3 DNA sequence: TGTGCCAGCAGTTTGGGCTCGGGCGGAGGGCGGAGAACTGAAGCTTTCTTT.

The chain combines TRBV11-2 with TRBJ2-5; D remains unclear. Germline V gene sequence: CDR1 SGHAT, CDR2 FQNNGV. Deletions cut 6 bases from V and 5 bases from J, with 13 bases between. The CDR3 sequence is 13 residues long. The CDR3 DNA is TGTGCCAGCAGTTCTACTGCTCGCGAGACCCAGTACTTC. This sequence encodes CASSSTARETQYF.

This rearrangement joins TRBV3-1 to TRBJ2-2, with D possibly being TRBD2 (5 bases). The length of the CDR3 is 18 residues. Germline V gene data show CDR1 as LGHDT and CDR2 as YNNKEL (reference sequence). Trimming stripped 0 bases from V and 5 bases from J, with 19 bases between. The CDR3 bases are TGTGCCAGCAGCCAAGATCGACGGGGAGCCTCGAGGACCGGGGAGCTGTTTTTT. Amino acids: CASSQDRRGASRTGELFF.

This clonotype was seen a few times. The chain couples TRBV6-5 to TRBJ2-1, with D possibly TRBD2 on 6 matching bases. CDR3 length equals 13 residues. CDR1 and CDR2 (germline): MNHEY, SVGAGI. The V gene lost 3 bases and the J gene lost 4 bases, with 7 bases spanning the gap. CDR3 in DNA: TGTGCCAGCAGTTATCGGGGGTACAATGAGCAGTTCTTC. Protein: CASSYRGYNEQFF.